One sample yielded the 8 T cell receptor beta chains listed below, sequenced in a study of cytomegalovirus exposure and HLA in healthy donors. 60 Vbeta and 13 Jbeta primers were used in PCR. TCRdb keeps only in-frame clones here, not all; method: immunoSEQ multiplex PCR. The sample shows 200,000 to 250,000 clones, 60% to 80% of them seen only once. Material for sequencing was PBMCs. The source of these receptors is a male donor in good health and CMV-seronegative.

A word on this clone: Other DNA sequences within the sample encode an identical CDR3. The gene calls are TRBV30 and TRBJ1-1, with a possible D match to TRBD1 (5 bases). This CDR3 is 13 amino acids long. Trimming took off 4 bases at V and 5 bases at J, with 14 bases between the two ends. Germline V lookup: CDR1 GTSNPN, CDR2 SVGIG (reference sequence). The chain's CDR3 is CAWTLMGGTEAFF. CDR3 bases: TGTGCCTGGACGCTTATGGGGGGAACTGAAGCTTTCTTT.

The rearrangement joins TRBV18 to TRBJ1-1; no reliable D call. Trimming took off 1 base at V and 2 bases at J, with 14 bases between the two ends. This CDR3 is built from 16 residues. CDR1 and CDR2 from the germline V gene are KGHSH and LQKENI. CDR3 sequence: CASSPLTQTLNTEAFF. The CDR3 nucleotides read TGTGCCAGCTCACCACTAACCCAGACTCTCAACACTGAAGCTTTCTTT. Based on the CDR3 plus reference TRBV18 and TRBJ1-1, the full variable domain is NAGVMQNPRHLVRRRGQEARLRCSPMKGHSHVYWYRQLPEEGLKFMVYLQKENIIDESGMPKERFSAEFPKEGPSILRIQQVVRGDSAAYFCASSPLTQTLNTEAFFGQGTRLTVV.

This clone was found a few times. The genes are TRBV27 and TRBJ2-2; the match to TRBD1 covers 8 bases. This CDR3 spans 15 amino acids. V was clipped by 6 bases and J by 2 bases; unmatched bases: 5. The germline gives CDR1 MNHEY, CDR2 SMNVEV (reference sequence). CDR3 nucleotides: TGTGCCAGCAGAATGACAGGGGTAAACACCGGGGAGCTGTTTTTT. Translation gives CASRMTGVNTGELFF.

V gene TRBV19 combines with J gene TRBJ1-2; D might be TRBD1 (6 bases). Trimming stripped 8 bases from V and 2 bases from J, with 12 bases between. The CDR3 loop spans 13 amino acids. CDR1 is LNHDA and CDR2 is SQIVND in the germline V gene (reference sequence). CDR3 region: CASAYTGNYGYTF. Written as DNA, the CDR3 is TGTGCCAGTGCGTATACAGGGAACTATGGCTACACCTTC. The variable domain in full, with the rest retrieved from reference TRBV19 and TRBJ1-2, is DGGITQSPKYLFRKEGQNVTLSCEQNLNHDAMYWYRQDPGQGLRLIYYSQIVNDFQKGDIAEGYSVSREKKESFPLTVTSAQKNPTAFYLCASAYTGNYGYTFGSGTRLTVV.

The CDR3 region is CASSLPQGNYEQYF. CDR3 nucleotide sequence: TGTGCCAGCAGTTTACCGCAGGGAAACTACGAGCAGTACTTC. The chain links TRBV28 to TRBJ2-7; maybe TRBD1 (5 bases). Per the germline V gene, CDR1 is MDHEN and CDR2 is SYDVKM. The CDR3 totals 14 residues. V lost 2 bases and J lost 3, with 11 bases in between.

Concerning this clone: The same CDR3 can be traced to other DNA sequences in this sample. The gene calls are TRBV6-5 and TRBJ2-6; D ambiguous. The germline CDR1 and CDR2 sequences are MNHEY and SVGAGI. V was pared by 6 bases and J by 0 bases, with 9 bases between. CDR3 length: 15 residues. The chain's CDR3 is CASSLSYSGANVLTF. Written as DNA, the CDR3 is TGTGCCAGCAGCCTCAGTTACTCTGGGGCCAACGTCCTGACTTTC.

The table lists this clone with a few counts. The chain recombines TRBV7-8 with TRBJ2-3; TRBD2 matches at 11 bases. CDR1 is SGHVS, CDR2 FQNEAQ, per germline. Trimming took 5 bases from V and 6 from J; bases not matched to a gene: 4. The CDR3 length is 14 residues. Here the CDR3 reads CASSPTSGKDTQYF. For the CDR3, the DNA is TGTGCCAGCAGCCCGACTAGCGGGAAGGATACGCAGTATTTT.

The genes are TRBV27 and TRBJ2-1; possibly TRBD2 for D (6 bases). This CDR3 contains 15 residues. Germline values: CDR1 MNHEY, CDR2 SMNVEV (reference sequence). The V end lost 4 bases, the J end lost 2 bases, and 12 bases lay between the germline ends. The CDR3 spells CASSWDSATYNEQFF. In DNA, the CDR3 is TGTGCCAGCAGTTGGGACTCTGCGACCTACAATGAGCAGTTCTTC.